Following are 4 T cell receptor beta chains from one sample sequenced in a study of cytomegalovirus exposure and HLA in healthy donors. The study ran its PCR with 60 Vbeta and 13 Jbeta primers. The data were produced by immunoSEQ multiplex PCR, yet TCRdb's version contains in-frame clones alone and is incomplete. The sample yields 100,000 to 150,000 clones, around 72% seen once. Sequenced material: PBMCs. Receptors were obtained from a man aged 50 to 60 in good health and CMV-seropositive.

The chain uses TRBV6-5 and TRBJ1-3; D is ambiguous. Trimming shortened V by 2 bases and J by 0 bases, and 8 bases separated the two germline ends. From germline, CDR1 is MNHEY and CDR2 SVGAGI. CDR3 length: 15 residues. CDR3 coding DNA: TGTGCCAGCAGTTACACGGTAAACTCTGGAAACACCATATATTTT. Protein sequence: CASSYTVNSGNTIYF.

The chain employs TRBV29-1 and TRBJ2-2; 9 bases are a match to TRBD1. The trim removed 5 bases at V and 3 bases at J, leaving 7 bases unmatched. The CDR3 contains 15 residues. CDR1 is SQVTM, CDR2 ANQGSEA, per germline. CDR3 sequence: CSVRGQGLDTGELFF. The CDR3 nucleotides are TGCAGCGTTCGTGGACAGGGGCTCGACACCGGGGAGCTGTTTTTT.

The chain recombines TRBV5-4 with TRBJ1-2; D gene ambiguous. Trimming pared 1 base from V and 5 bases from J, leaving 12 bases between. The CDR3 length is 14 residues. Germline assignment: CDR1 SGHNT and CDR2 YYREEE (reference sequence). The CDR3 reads CASSLSGRLYGYTF. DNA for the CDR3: TGTGCCAGCAGCTTGTCCGGGAGGCTATATGGCTACACCTTC.

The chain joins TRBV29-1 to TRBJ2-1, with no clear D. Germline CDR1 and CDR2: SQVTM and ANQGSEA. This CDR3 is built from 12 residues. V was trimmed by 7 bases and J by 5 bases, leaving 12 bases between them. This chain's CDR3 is CSAERLHNEQFF. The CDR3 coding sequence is TGCAGCGCCGAGAGACTCCACAATGAGCAGTTCTTC.